These T cell receptor beta chains were read from a single sample in a study of T-cell reconstitution after alpha-beta-depleted transplantation in children. TCRdb called the PCR reads again in MiXCR, with one record for every CDR3 protein. Here the sample spans about 250,000 distinct CDR3 sequences, around 25% being singletons. The sequencing here drew on PBMCs, mostly from graft donor cells, taken 360 days after TCRalphabeta/CD19-depleted stem cell transplant. The source is a female patient between 2 and 15 years old who had a stem cell transplant for congenital amegakaryocytic thrombocytopenia, so the T cells may come from the graft donor. Both conserved end residues are part of each CDR3. The D gene is left open where the match is weak. Clone size is shown for a subset of rows, as once, few, many or a class of expanded clone.

v_gene,d_gene,abundance,j_gene,len,CDR3aa,CDR3nt
TRBV5-1,-,-,TRBJ2-6,14,CASSLAAGANVLTF,TGCGCCAGCAGCTTGGCGGCTGGGGCCAACGTCCTGACTTTC
TRBV4-3,-,-,TRBJ1-2,15,CASSQRTQRNYGYTF,TGCGCCAGCAGCCAGAGGACACAGAGGAACTATGGCTACACCTTC
TRBV19,-,-,TRBJ2-7,14,CASSIAVSTYEQYF,TGTGCCAGTAGTATAGCTGTCTCAACCTACGAGCAGTACTTC
TRBV3-1,TRBD1,few,TRBJ1-1,14,CASSQSDRASEAFF,TGTGCCAGCAGCCAGAGCGACAGGGCATCTGAAGCTTTCTTT
TRBV30,TRBD1,-,TRBJ2-7,20,CAWSVPSRDRIPKNSYEQYF,TGTGCCTGGAGTGTACCCTCAAGGGACAGAATCCCTAAAAACTCCTACGAGCAGTACTTC
TRBV12-3/TRBV12-4,-,few,TRBJ2-4,14,CASSLQGRKNIQYF,TGTGCCAGCAGTTTACAGGGTCGGAAAAACATTCAGTACTTC
TRBV4-1,-,few,TRBJ2-7,13,CASSPGSPYEQYF,TGCGCCAGCAGCCCCGGGTCGCCCTACGAGCAGTACTTC
TRBV3-1,TRBD2,-,TRBJ2-2,18,CASSQWVSGTSNTGELFF,TGTGCCAGCAGCCAATGGGTTAGCGGGACCTCAAACACCGGGGAGCTGTTTTTT
TRBV7-9,-,few,TRBJ2-2,15,CASSVQAVNTGELFF,TGTGCCAGCAGCGTACAGGCGGTAAACACCGGGGAGCTGTTTTTT
TRBV11-1,TRBD2,few,TRBJ2-7,18,CASSSAIWVREVPYEQYF,TGTGCCAGCAGCTCTGCGATTTGGGTGCGGGAGGTACCTTACGAGCAGTACTTC
TRBV3-1,-,few,TRBJ2-1,14,CASSQDTVVNEQFF,TGTGCCAGCAGCCAAGATACGGTGGTGAATGAGCAGTTCTTC
TRBV5-1,TRBD2,few,TRBJ2-3,19,CASSLGLAGGKKFADTQYF,TGCGCCAGCAGCTTGGGACTAGCGGGAGGGAAGAAGTTCGCAGATACGCAGTATTTT
TRBV20-1,TRBD2,few,TRBJ2-1,15,CSARDLSGVGNEQFF,TGCAGTGCTAGAGATTTAAGCGGGGTCGGTAATGAGCAGTTCTTC
TRBV20-1,TRBD1,-,TRBJ1-2,14,CSANPHEGASGYTF,TGCAGTGCCAATCCTCATGAGGGGGCGAGTGGCTACACCTTC
TRBV5-1,-,-,TRBJ2-5,16,CASSLAIGARVETQYF,TGCGCCAGCAGCTTGGCCATTGGGGCTAGGGTTGAGACCCAGTACTTC
TRBV7-9,TRBD2,few,TRBJ2-7,15,CASSRPSGRIYEQYF,TGTGCCAGCAGCCGACCTAGCGGGAGAATATACGAGCAGTACTTC
TRBV9,TRBD2,-,TRBJ2-3,16,CASSVVAGGQGSAQYF,TGTGCCAGCAGCGTTGTAGCGGGGGGGCAAGGTTCGGCGCAGTATTTT
TRBV10-3,-,few,TRBJ2-7,14,CAIRFEQGEYEQYF,TGTGCCATCAGGTTCGAACAGGGAGAATACGAGCAGTACTTC
TRBV5-1,-,many,TRBJ1-1,14,CASSLTGTTTEAFF,TGCGCCAGCAGCCTGACCGGGACGACGACTGAAGCTTTCTTT
TRBV6-2/TRBV6-3,-,few,TRBJ2-1,12,CASSYPGKEQFF,TGTGCCAGCAGTTACCCTGGGAAAGAGCAGTTCTTC
TRBV5-1,-,-,TRBJ2-5,14,CASSTGGAQETQYF,TGCGCCAGCAGCACCGGTGGGGCGCAAGAGACCCAGTACTTC
TRBV20-1,-,once,TRBJ2-7,15,CSARAWGQGGDEQYF,TGCAGTGCTAGAGCCTGGGGGCAGGGGGGGGACGAGCAGTACTTC
TRBV6-1,TRBD2,many,TRBJ2-7,16,CASSQTERDLTYEQYF,TGTGCCAGCAGTCAAACGGAGCGGGACTTAACCTACGAGCAGTACTTC
TRBV3-1,-,-,TRBJ2-2,15,CASSQWGEHTGELFF,TGTGCCAGCAGCCAATGGGGGGAGCACACCGGGGAGCTGTTTTTT
TRBV12-3/TRBV12-4,-,-,TRBJ1-2,13,CASSLSKNYGYTF,TGTGCCAGCAGTTTAAGTAAAAACTATGGCTACACCTTC
TRBV29-1,TRBD2,-,TRBJ2-3,14,CSAGGKTSANTQYF,TGCAGCGCCGGTGGGAAGACTAGCGCAAATACGCAGTATTTT
TRBV20-1,-,many,TRBJ2-7,11,CSATLRHEQYF,TGCAGTGCCACACTACGACACGAGCAGTACTTC
TRBV28,-,many,TRBJ2-3,15,CASRAAGDGADTQYF,TGTGCCAGCAGAGCTGCAGGGGATGGGGCAGATACGCAGTATTTT
TRBV6-5,TRBD1,few,TRBJ2-2,15,CATYPTGKNTGELFF,TGTGCCACCTACCCGACAGGGAAGAACACCGGGGAGCTGTTTTTT
TRBV30,-,few,TRBJ2-1,11,CAWSVFREQFF,TGTGCCTGGAGTGTATTTCGGGAGCAGTTCTTC
TRBV12-3/TRBV12-4,TRBD1,-,TRBJ1-2,14,CASSFLRDRGGYTF,TGTGCCAGCAGTTTTCTTCGGGACAGGGGTGGCTACACCTTC
TRBV6-1,TRBD1,-,TRBJ2-6,17,CASSLRDRISGANVLTF,TGTGCCAGCAGCCTACGGGACAGGATCTCTGGGGCCAACGTCCTGACTTTC
TRBV20-1,TRBD2,few,TRBJ2-3,16,CSADGTSGSDTDTQYF,TGCAGTGCTGACGGGACTAGCGGGAGTGACACAGATACGCAGTATTTT
TRBV6-5,-,-,TRBJ2-1,14,CASSFRPLYNEQFF,TGTGCCAGCAGTTTTCGTCCCCTCTACAATGAGCAGTTCTTC
TRBV28,TRBD2,many,TRBJ2-7,15,CASSFRLRGAYEQYF,TGTGCCAGCAGTTTTCGTCTGCGGGGGGCCTACGAGCAGTACTTC
TRBV2,TRBD1,few,TRBJ2-5,13,CASTPTGLETQYF,TGTGCCAGCACCCCGACAGGGTTGGAGACCCAGTACTTC
TRBV7-9,TRBD1,-,TRBJ2-7,15,CASSSTGTGAHEQYF,TGTGCCAGCAGCTCGACCGGGACAGGGGCCCACGAGCAGTACTTC
TRBV5-1,-,few,TRBJ1-1,15,CASSPGSVRNTEAFF,TGCGCCAGCAGCCCCGGATCGGTCAGGAACACTGAAGCTTTCTTT
TRBV28,TRBD1,few,TRBJ2-3,15,CASSLGRGYLDTQYF,TGTGCCAGCAGTTTAGGCAGGGGGTACCTAGATACGCAGTATTTT
TRBV2,TRBD2,-,TRBJ2-7,16,CAARRLAGRTMGEQYF,TGTGCCGCTAGGAGACTAGCGGGAAGAACCATGGGCGAGCAGTACTTC
TRBV5-1,-,-,TRBJ1-4,15,CASSLAAQRHEKLFF,TGCGCCAGCAGCTTGGCCGCTCAACGCCATGAAAAACTGTTTTTT
TRBV20-1,TRBD2,-,TRBJ2-1,15,CSAIRLAGVYNEQFF,TGCAGTGCCATTAGACTAGCGGGAGTCTACAATGAGCAGTTCTTC
TRBV29-1,TRBD2,few,TRBJ2-3,18,CSVGPGLAGGWGTDTQYF,TGCAGCGTTGGACCGGGACTAGCGGGAGGATGGGGCACAGATACGCAGTATTTT
TRBV6-4,-,-,TRBJ1-5,13,CASSEGRRQPQHF,TGTGCCAGCAGTGAAGGTCGCAGACAGCCCCAGCATTTT
TRBV12-3/TRBV12-4,-,many,TRBJ1-2,15,CASSLGQGRNYGYTF,TGTGCCAGCAGTTTGGGGCAGGGGCGAAACTATGGCTACACCTTC
TRBV12-3/TRBV12-4,-,-,TRBJ2-7,14,CASTKEDHGPEQYF,TGTGCCAGCACCAAAGAGGACCACGGCCCAGAGCAGTACTTC